What follows are 17 T cell receptor beta chains derived from one specimen sequenced in a study of identical twins. From the 5' RACE reads, TCRdb called clonotypes with MiXCR, one entry per CDR3 protein. The table shows about 530,000 distinct CDR3 sequences, with around 15% occurring only once. These data were likewise used in another study, on yellow fever vaccine responses in identical twins.

The sample consisted of CD4+ T cells sorted from blood. The origin of the receptors is a woman aged 18 to 35 in good health.

This clonotype came up a few times. V and J are TRBV5-1 and TRBJ2-5, with D uncertain. V lost 2 bases, J lost 2 bases, and 13 bases lay in between. This CDR3 contains 15 residues. CDR1 SGHRS and CDR2 YFSETQ come from the germline V gene. CDR3 bases: TGCGCCAGCAGCTTAAACACCCAAATTCAAGAGACCCAGTACTTC. It encodes CASSLNTQIQETQYF. The variable domain in full, with the rest retrieved from reference TRBV5-1 and TRBJ2-5, is KAGVTQTPRYLIKTRGQQVTLSCSPISGHRSVSWYQQTPGQGLQFLFEYFSETQRNKGNFPGRFSGRQFSNSRSEMNVSTLELGDSALYLCASSLNTQIQETQYFGPGTRLLVL.

The rearrangement joins TRBV14 to TRBJ2-1, with D perhaps TRBD1 (6 bases). CDR3 length: 14 residues. Deletions cut 4 bases from V and 3 bases from J, with 10 bases between. Germline V CDR1 and CDR2: SGHDN, FVKESK. CDR3 residues: CASSRRQVYNEQFF. The CDR3 nucleotides are TGTGCCAGCAGCCGCAGACAGGTCTACAATGAGCAGTTCTTC.

This clonotype was recorded a few times. The V call is TRBV5-6, the J call TRBJ2-1, with 12 nucleotides matching TRBD1. The V gene end was trimmed by 8 bases and the J gene end by 0 bases; junction bases not matched to a gene: 9. CDR3 size: 17 residues. In germline, CDR1 is SGHDT, CDR2 YYEEEE. The CDR3 DNA reads TGTGCCAGTATCCGGGACAGGGGGCTCAGCTCCTACAATGAGCAGTTCTTC. It codes for CASIRDRGLSSYNEQFF.

V usage is TRBV12-3 or TRBV12-4 and J usage is TRBJ1-5, with unresolved D. The CDR3 is 12 residues long. V lost 6 bases and J lost 6, with 9 bases in between. As DNA, the CDR3 is TGTGCCAGCAGGACCCACGTTCAGCCCCAGCATTTT. The encoded protein is CASRTHVQPQHF.

The chain joins TRBV7-9 to TRBJ2-3; 7 bases agree with TRBD2. The trim removed 6 bases at V and 3 bases at J, leaving 3 bases unmatched. Germline CDR1 reads SEHNR; CDR2 reads FQNEAQ (reference sequence). This CDR3 has 13 amino acids. CDR3: CASSYSGTDTQYF. DNA of the CDR3: TGTGCCAGCAGTTATAGCGGGACAGATACGCAGTATTTT.

This clonotype was counted a few times. J is TRBJ2-7 and V is TRBV7-9; 10 positions match TRBD2. The V and J ends lost 3 bases and 4 bases, in that order; junction bases with no gene match: 6. Per germline, CDR1 SEHNR and CDR2 FQNEAQ (reference sequence). The CDR3 length is 15 residues. The CDR3 protein is CASSLLAGVKYEQYF. The CDR3 DNA sequence: TGTGCCAGCAGCTTGCTAGCGGGAGTGAAGTACGAGCAGTACTTC.

This clonotype was detected a few times. J is TRBJ2-1 and V is TRBV29-1, with 12 nucleotides matching TRBD2. Trimming took 4 bases from V and 1 from J; bases not matched to a gene: 8. The V gene's germline CDR1 is SQVTM and CDR2 ANQGSEA. The CDR3 is 17 residues long. The CDR3 protein is CSVGLAGGPGSYNEQFF. As DNA, the CDR3 is TGCAGCGTTGGGCTAGCGGGAGGGCCTGGTTCCTACAATGAGCAGTTCTTC.

The rearrangement joins TRBV10-3 to TRBJ1-1; tentative D call: TRBD1 (6 bases). The V end lost 5 bases, the J end lost 4 bases, and 14 bases lay between the germline ends. Germline V gives CDR1 ENHRY, CDR2 SYGVKD. The CDR3 spans 14 residues. CDR3 nucleotides: TGTGCCATCAGTTTAAGACAGGTTGGCACTGAAGCTTTCTTT. Translation gives CAISLRQVGTEAFF.

This clonotype was recorded many times. The chain is built from TRBV24-1 and TRBJ2-1; 8 nucleotides agree with TRBD2. This CDR3 comprises 15 residues. V lost 3 bases to trimming and J lost 9 bases; unmatched junction nucleotides: 9. Germline V gives CDR1 KGHDR, CDR2 SFDVKD. CDR3 region: CATSDPGGPNLEQFF. CDR3 sequence (DNA): TGTGCCACCAGTGATCCGGGAGGGCCTAATCTTGAGCAGTTCTTC.

The sample holds a few counts of this clonotype. Here the CDR3 reads CASSQTRGTSSYNEQFF. The CDR3, as DNA: TGTGCCAGCAGCCAAACCCGGGGGACGAGCTCCTACAATGAGCAGTTCTTC. The chain links TRBV4-2 to TRBJ2-1; perhaps TRBD2 as D (6 bases). Germline assignment: CDR1 LGHNA and CDR2 YNFKEQ. V lost 2 bases and J lost 0, with 14 bases in between. There are 17 residues in the CDR3.

This sequence joins TRBV7-8 and TRBJ2-3; 8 bases are shared with TRBD2. The V segment lost 5 bases and the J segment 4 bases; nucleotides outside the gene matches: 11. The CDR3 is 16 residues long. Germline V CDR1 and CDR2: SGHVS, FQNEAQ. CDR3 nucleotide sequence: TGTGCCAGCAGCCCGCGACGGGAGGGGCGTGCAGATACGCAGTATTTT. Its protein is CASSPRREGRADTQYF. Complete variable domain (other parts from reference TRBV7-8 and TRBJ2-3): GAGVSQSPRYKVAKRGQDVALRCDPISGHVSLFWYQQALGQGPEFLTYFQNEAQLDKSGLPSDRFFAERPEGSVSTLKIQRTQQEDSAVYLCASSPRREGRADTQYFGPGTRLTVL.

The V gene is TRBV6-2 or TRBV6-3, the J gene TRBJ2-2, with D possibly TRBD1 on 6 matching bases. The V gene's germline CDR1 is MNHEY and CDR2 SVGEGT. The CDR3 has 14 residues. V lost 6 bases and J lost 4, with 12 bases in between. The CDR3 DNA sequence: TGTGCCAGCAGACCCACAGGGCTCACCGGGGAGCTGTTTTTT. This codes for CASRPTGLTGELFF.

The chain is built from TRBV2 and TRBJ1-5, with D hard to call. Germline V gives CDR1 SNHLY, CDR2 FYNNEI. The CDR3 contains 15 residues. With 1 base removed from V and 0 bases from J, the gap between germline ends came to 7 bases. In DNA form, the CDR3 reads TGTGCCAGCAGTGAAGACATATCTAGCAATCAGCCCCAGCATTTT. It is translated as CASSEDISSNQPQHF.

The chain links TRBV3-1 to TRBJ2-1; 7 positions agree with TRBD2. Losses at the gene ends were 2 bases for V and 4 bases for J; bases not matched to a gene: 5. Germline assignment: CDR1 LGHDT and CDR2 YNNKEL (reference sequence). The CDR3 loop spans 15 amino acids. The CDR3 DNA sequence: TGTGCCAGCAGCCAAAGCGGGAAGGCATACAATGAGCAGTTCTTC. This translates into CASSQSGKAYNEQFF.

This clonotype was observed a few times. This chain links TRBV3-1 with TRBJ2-2, with D perhaps matching TRBD1 (6 bases). The CDR3 has 14 amino acids. V was cut by 4 bases and J by 6 bases, with 12 bases left in between. Germline values: CDR1 LGHDT, CDR2 YNNKEL (reference sequence). The CDR3 coding sequence is TGTGCCAGCAGCCTACAGGGCTGGGCCGGGGAGCTGTTTTTT. It yields the protein CASSLQGWAGELFF. Full variable domain (outside the CDR3, taken from reference TRBV3-1 and TRBJ2-2): DTAVSQTPKYLVTQMGNDKSIKCEQNLGHDTMYWYKQDSKKFLKIMFSYNNKELIINETVPNRFSPKSPDKAHLNLHINSLELGDSAVYFCASSLQGWAGELFFGEGSRLTVL.

In its sample, this clonotype was seen a few times. This rearrangement joins TRBV29-1 to TRBJ2-3, with TRBD1 matching over 8 bases. CDR3 length: 16 residues. Germline V CDR1 and CDR2: SQVTM, ANQGSEA. The junction had 11 bases not matched to a gene; V was cut back by 6 bases and J by 0 bases. This CDR3 is CSVVGVGTGSTDTQYF. CDR3 DNA: TGCAGCGTCGTTGGTGTTGGGACAGGTAGCACAGATACGCAGTATTTT.

V gene TRBV11-2 combines with J gene TRBJ2-3, with TRBD2 identical over 10 bases. The V and J ends lost 4 bases and 2 bases, in that order; junction bases with no gene match: 6. The germline V gene encodes CDR1 SGHAT and CDR2 FQNNGV. CDR3 length equals 16 residues. The CDR3: CASSSLTSGFTDTQYF. In DNA form, the CDR3 reads TGTGCCAGCAGCTCGCTGACTAGCGGGTTCACAGATACGCAGTATTTT.